This T cell receptor beta chain originates from a study of cytomegalovirus exposure and HLA in healthy donors. Study in general: Earlier, 150 million to 200 million T cells were analyzed, and some 120 million unique TCR beta sequences were found among them. Findings of the study overall: More clonal expansion characterized HLA-associated TCR beta chains than equally common others in a later analysis. Roughly 170 TCR beta chains were listed as cytomegalovirus-associated.

A note on this clone: No antigen is known for it.

Donors consisted of healthy bone marrow donors. Both 60 Vbeta primers and 13 Jbeta primers went into the PCR. Libraries were prepared by immunoSEQ multiplex PCR; TCRdb keeps only in-frame clonotypes and omits some of them. The repertoire holds about 130,000 clones, with more than 75% as singletons. The TCR sequence derives from a woman aged 25 to 45 in good health and CMV-seronegative. What was sequenced was PBMCs.

The CDR3 loop reads CASSQDVAGGTKNIQYF. The CDR3 bases are TGTGCCAGCAGCCAAGATGTGGCGGGAGGAACCAAAAACATTCAGTACTTC. The chain joins TRBV4-2 to TRBJ2-4; 8 nucleotides match TRBD2. Germline CDR1 reads LGHNA; CDR2 reads YNFKEQ. Losses at the gene ends were 0 bases for V and 2 bases for J; bases not matched to a gene: 6. The CDR3 is 17 amino acids.